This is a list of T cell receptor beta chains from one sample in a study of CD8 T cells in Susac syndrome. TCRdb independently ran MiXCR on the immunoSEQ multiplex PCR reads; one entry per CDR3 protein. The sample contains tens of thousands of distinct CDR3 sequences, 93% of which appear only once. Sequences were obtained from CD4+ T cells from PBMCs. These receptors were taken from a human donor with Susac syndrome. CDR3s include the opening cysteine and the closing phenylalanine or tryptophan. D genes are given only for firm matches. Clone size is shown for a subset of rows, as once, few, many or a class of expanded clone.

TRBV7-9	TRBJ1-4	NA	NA	CASSLVPMEKLFF	TGTGCCAGCAGCTTAGTCCCGATGGAAAAACTGTTTTTT
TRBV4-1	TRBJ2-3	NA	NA	CASSPRRDSTDTQYF	TGCGCCAGCAGCCCGCGCAGGGATTCCACAGATACGCAGTATTTT
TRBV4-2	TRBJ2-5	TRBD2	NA	CASSPRSGTSGVETQYF	TGTGCCAGCAGCCCACGGAGCGGAACTAGCGGGGTGGAGACCCAGTACTTC
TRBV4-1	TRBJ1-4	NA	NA	CASSPGGSYEKLFF	TGCGCCAGCAGTCCCGGCGGGAGCTATGAAAAACTGTTTTTT
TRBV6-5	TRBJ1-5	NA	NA	CASSPRRAQPQHF	TGTGCCAGCAGCCCCCGGAGGGCACAGCCCCAGCATTTT
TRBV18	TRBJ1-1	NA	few	CASSGNTEAFF	TGTGCCAGCTCAGGGAACACTGAAGCTTTCTTT
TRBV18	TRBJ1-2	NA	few	CASSSDSNYGYTF	TGTGCCAGCTCATCGGACAGTAACTATGGCTACACCTTC
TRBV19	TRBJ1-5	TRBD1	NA	CASTRQGYGQPQHF	TGTGCCAGTACCAGACAGGGGTATGGTCAGCCCCAGCATTTT
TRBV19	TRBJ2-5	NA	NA	CASSIDFSGFEETQYF	TGTGCCAGTAGTATAGATTTCTCGGGATTTGAAGAGACCCAGTACTTC
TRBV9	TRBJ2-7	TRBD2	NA	CASSVLAGGTYEQYF	TGTGCCAGCAGCGTTCTAGCGGGGGGAACCTACGAGCAGTACTTC
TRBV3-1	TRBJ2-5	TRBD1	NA	CASSPWTGEETQYF	TGTGCCAGCAGCCCGTGGACAGGGGAAGAGACCCAGTACTTC
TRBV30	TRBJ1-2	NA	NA	CAWSVFRGYTF	TGTGCCTGGAGCGTTTTTCGTGGCTACACCTTC
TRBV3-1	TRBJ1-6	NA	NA	CASSQPPGHGFHF	TGTGCCAGCAGCCAACCTCCGGGACACGGTTTTCACTTT
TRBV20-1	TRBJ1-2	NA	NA	CSARVPAGDYGYTF	TGCAGTGCTAGGGTGCCCGCCGGGGACTATGGCTACACCTTC
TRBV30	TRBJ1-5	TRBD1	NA	CAWSGTGQAQHF	TGTGCCTGGAGTGGGACAGGTCAGGCCCAGCATTTT
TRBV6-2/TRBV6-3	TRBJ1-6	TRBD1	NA	CASSPHRGYNSPLHF	TGTGCCAGCAGTCCCCACAGGGGATATAATTCACCCCTCCACTTT
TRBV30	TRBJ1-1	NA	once	CAWSPRGLNTEAFF	TGTGCCTGGAGCCCCAGGGGCCTGAACACTGAAGCTTTCTTT
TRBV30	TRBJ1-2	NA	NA	CAWSSRQGYLNGYTF	TGTGCCTGGAGTTCTCGTCAGGGATACCTAAATGGCTACACCTTC
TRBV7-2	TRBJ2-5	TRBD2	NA	CASSLEIGRGGETQYF	TGTGCCAGCAGCTTAGAAATCGGGCGGGGGGGAGAGACCCAGTACTTC
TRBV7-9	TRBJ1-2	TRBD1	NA	CASSWTGGPDGYTF	TGTGCCAGCAGCTGGACAGGGGGCCCCGATGGCTACACCTTC
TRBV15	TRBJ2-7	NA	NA	CATSARGGPYEQYF	TGTGCCACCAGCGCTAGGGGGGGGCCGTACGAGCAGTACTTC
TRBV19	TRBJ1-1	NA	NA	CATLPGPSPGLTEAFF	TGTGCCACCCTTCCTGGTCCCTCCCCGGGGCTCACTGAAGCTTTCTTT
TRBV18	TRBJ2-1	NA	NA	CASYYLPPRGANEQFF	TGTGCCAGCTACTACCTACCCCCTAGAGGGGCTAATGAGCAGTTCTTC
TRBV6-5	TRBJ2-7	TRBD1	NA	CASRLGQGLSYEQYF	TGTGCCAGCAGGCTGGGACAGGGCCTTTCCTACGAGCAGTACTTC
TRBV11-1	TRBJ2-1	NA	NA	CASGVGTLNNEQFF	TGTGCCAGCGGGGTGGGGACTTTAAACAATGAGCAGTTCTTC
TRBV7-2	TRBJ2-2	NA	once	CASSQNAGELFF	TGTGCCAGCAGCCAAAACGCCGGGGAGCTGTTTTTT
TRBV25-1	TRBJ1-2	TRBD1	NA	CASSDPGGEGGYTF	TGTGCCAGCAGTGACCCAGGGGGCGAGGGAGGCTACACCTTC
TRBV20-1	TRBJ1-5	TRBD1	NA	CSANTGGVNQPQHF	TGCAGTGCTAATACAGGGGGTGTAAATCAGCCCCAGCATTTT
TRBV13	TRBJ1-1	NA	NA	CASSPGQYTEAFF	TGTGCCAGCAGCCCCGGGCAATACACTGAAGCTTTCTTT
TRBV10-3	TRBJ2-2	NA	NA	CAISDSRVNTGELFF	TGTGCCATCAGTGATTCTAGGGTTAACACCGGGGAGCTGTTTTTT
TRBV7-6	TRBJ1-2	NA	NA	CASSLAPARMTYGYTF	TGTGCCAGCAGCTTAGCGCCGGCGCGGATGACCTATGGCTACACCTTC
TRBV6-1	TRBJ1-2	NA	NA	CASSQAGFKPGFNYGYTF	TGTGCCAGCAGTCAAGCAGGGTTTAAGCCAGGATTCAACTATGGCTACACCTTC
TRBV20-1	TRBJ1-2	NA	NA	CSARSGTYGYTF	TGCAGTGCTAGATCGGGAACGTATGGCTACACCTTC
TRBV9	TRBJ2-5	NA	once	CASSVEPGVVAQYF	TGTGCCAGCAGCGTAGAACCGGGCGTGGTGGCCCAGTACTTC
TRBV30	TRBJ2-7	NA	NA	CAWSLTISKSYEQYF	TGTGCCTGGAGTCTGACGATTAGTAAGTCCTACGAGCAGTACTTC
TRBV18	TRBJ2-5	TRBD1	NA	CASSPGTGETQYF	TGTGCCAGCTCACCTGGGACAGGAGAGACCCAGTACTTC
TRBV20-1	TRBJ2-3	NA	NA	CSATSQTADTQYF	TGCAGTGCTACCTCGCAGACGGCAGATACGCAGTATTTT
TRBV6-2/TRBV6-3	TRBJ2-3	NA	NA	CAAGQFLDTQYF	TGTGCCGCGGGGCAGTTTTTAGATACGCAGTATTTT
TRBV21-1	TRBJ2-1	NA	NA	CASSKDHRGLNNEQFF	TGTGCCAGCAGCAAAGACCACAGGGGATTAAACAATGAGCAGTTCTTC
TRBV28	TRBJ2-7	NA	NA	CASSGHEQYF	TGTGCCAGCAGTGGCCACGAGCAGTACTTC
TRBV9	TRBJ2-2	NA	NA	CASSGRGQNTGELFF	TGTGCCAGCAGCGGGCGGGGTCAAAACACCGGGGAGCTGTTTTTT
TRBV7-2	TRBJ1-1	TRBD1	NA	CASSFSRDSEAFF	TGTGCCAGCAGCTTTTCGCGGGACAGCGAAGCTTTCTTT